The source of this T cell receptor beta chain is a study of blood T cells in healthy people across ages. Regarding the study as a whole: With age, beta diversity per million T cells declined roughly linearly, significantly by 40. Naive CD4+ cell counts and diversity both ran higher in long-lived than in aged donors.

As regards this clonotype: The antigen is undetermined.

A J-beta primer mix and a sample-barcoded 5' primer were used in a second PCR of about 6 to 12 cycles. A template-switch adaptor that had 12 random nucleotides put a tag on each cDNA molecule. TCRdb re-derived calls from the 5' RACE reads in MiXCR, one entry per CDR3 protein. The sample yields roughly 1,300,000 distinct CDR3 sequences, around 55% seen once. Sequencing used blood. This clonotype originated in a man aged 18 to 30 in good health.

The CDR3: CASSQEGETGLETQYF. In nucleotides, the CDR3 is TGTGCCAGCAGCCAAGAAGGGGAGACTGGTCTGGAGACCCAGTACTTC. The chain has TRBV4-2 and TRBJ2-7, with D perhaps TRBD1 or TRBD2 (5 bases each). The better agreement between TRBJ2-5 and the DNA end casts doubt on the J call. The CDR3 sequence is 16 residues long. CDR1 and CDR2 from the germline V gene are LGHNA and YNFKEQ.